These 18 T cell receptor beta chains were sequenced from one sample in a study of blood T cell repertoires in COVID-19. Method: immunoSEQ multiplex PCR; TCRdb's copy keeps in-frame clones and lacks some. The repertoire includes over 35,000 clones, about nine tenths of them detected once, and 7.5% to 10% sits in the top ten. The sequencing input was peripheral blood. The receptors were sampled from a man in his 60s with active COVID-19.

CDR3 DNA: TGTGCCAGCAGCTCCTCGGTGGAGCAGTACTTC. This translates into CASSSSVEQYF. This chain links TRBV11-1 with TRBJ2-7; D is unresolved. Germline values: CDR1 SGHAT, CDR2 FQDESV (reference sequence). This CDR3 region has 11 residues. Trimming left V 4 bases short and J 7 bases short, with 8 bases between.

This clone has a handful of counts. The chain has TRBV4-1 and TRBJ2-2; a weak D match, TRBD2 (6 bases). This CDR3 spans 18 amino acids. From germline, CDR1 is MGHRA and CDR2 YSYEKL. V shed 3 bases and J shed 3 bases, with 20 bases lying between them. CDR3 coding DNA: TGCGCCAGCAGCCACCTAATTCGGGCTAGCGAGGACACCGGGGAGCTGTTTTTT. Protein sequence: CASSHLIRASEDTGELFF.

The V and J genes are TRBV27 and TRBJ2-6; 7 positions match TRBD1. This CDR3 contains 15 residues. V gave up 5 bases and J gave up 2 bases; unmatched junction bases: 3. Germline V gene lookup returns CDR1 MNHEY and CDR2 SMNVEV (reference sequence). CDR3 sequence reads: CASSLDRAGANVLTF. Written as DNA, the CDR3 is TGTGCCAGCAGTCTCGACAGGGCTGGGGCCAACGTCCTGACTTTC.

The chain combines TRBV9 with TRBJ2-1, with 12 bases lining up with TRBD2. Per the germline V gene, CDR1 is SGDLS and CDR2 is YYNGEE. The length of the CDR3 is 15 residues. After removal of 4 bases from V and 7 bases from J, the junction contained 6 bases not matched to a gene. CDR3 sequence: CASSLWTSGTNEQFF. The CDR3 nucleotides are TGTGCCAGCAGCCTTTGGACTAGCGGGACGAATGAGCAGTTCTTC.

This rearrangement joins TRBV2 to TRBJ2-3; TRBD2 might be the D (6 bases). CDR3 length equals 14 residues. The germline V and J ends were trimmed by 4 bases and 6 bases, with 14 bases remaining between them. Germline assignment: CDR1 SNHLY and CDR2 FYNNEI. The CDR3 is CASSVGGGRDTQYF. CDR3 bases: TGTGCCAGCAGTGTGGGGGGAGGAAGGGATACGCAGTATTTT. Combining the CDR3 with reference TRBV2 and TRBJ2-3 gives the whole variable domain EPEVTQTPSHQVTQMGQEVILRCVPISNHLYFYWYRQILGQKVEFLVSFYNNEISEKSEIFDDQFSVERPDGSNFTLKIRSTKLEDSAMYFCASSVGGGRDTQYFGPGTRLTVL.

V usage is TRBV4-2 and J usage is TRBJ2-3, with TRBD2 matching over 9 bases. V gave up 1 base and J gave up 3 bases; unmatched junction bases: 5. Germline CDR1 LGHNA, CDR2 YNFKEQ. This CDR3 has 16 amino acids. The DNA for the CDR3 is TGTGCCAGCAGCCAAGTTTCTAGCGGGGAAACAGATACGCAGTATTTT. The encoded protein is CASSQVSSGETDTQYF.

Here the CDR3 DNA reads TGTGCCAGCAGTGACTGGGGAGGCAATCAGCCCCAGCATTTT. Amino acids: CASSDWGGNQPQHF. The genes are TRBV2 and TRBJ1-5; no firm D call. Trimming took off 3 bases at V and 2 bases at J, with 8 bases between the two ends. Germline V gives CDR1 SNHLY, CDR2 FYNNEI. The CDR3 totals 14 residues.

The rearrangement uses TRBV28 and TRBJ2-1; 9 bases match TRBD2. The CDR3 is 14 amino acids. V dropped 7 bases and J dropped 5; count of bases not matched to a gene: 6. Germline V CDR1 and CDR2: MDHEN, SYDVKM. The CDR3 loop reads CASKVAGVNNEQFF. The DNA for the CDR3 is TGTGCCAGCAAGGTAGCGGGAGTCAACAATGAGCAGTTCTTC.

V is TRBV18 and J is TRBJ2-6, with a possible D match to TRBD2 (5 bases). CDR1 is KGHSH and CDR2 is LQKENI in the germline V gene. CDR3 size: 14 residues. V lost 6 bases to trimming and J lost 0 bases, with 6 bases between them. The CDR3 sequence is CASSRDSGANVLTF. CDR3 sequence (DNA): TGTGCCAGCTCCCGGGACTCTGGGGCCAACGTCCTGACTTTC.

This clone came up a few times. The CDR3 DNA sequence: TGTGCCAGCAGTTACGGCCGGAACACTGAAGCTTTCTTT. This gives the protein CASSYGRNTEAFF. The chain links TRBV6-6 to TRBJ1-1; D not resolved. V was shortened by 2 bases and J by 1 base, with 5 bases between the two germline ends. CDR1 and CDR2 (germline): MNHNY, SVGAGI (reference sequence). This CDR3 has 13 residues.

The V and J genes are TRBV9 and TRBJ2-2, with TRBD2 matching 10 bases. CDR1 SGDLS and CDR2 YYNGEE come from the germline V gene. The ends lost 3 bases at V and 3 bases at J; junction bases unmatched: 2. CDR3 length: 15 amino acids. This CDR3 is CASSASGSYTGELFF. CDR3 DNA: TGTGCCAGCAGCGCTAGCGGGAGTTACACCGGGGAGCTGTTTTTT.

This clone was seen only once. The chain combines TRBV3-1 (or the pseudogene TRBV3-2) with TRBJ1-5; 8 bases line up with TRBD1. Germline CDR1 and CDR2: LGHDT and YNNKEL (reference sequence). The CDR3 spans 15 residues. J lost 6 bases, V lost 4 bases, and 8 bases had no gene match. Written as DNA, the CDR3 is TGTGCCAGCAGCCCATCGGACAGGGTGAGTCAGCCCCAGCATTTT. Translation gives CASSPSDRVSQPQHF.

For this clone: Other DNA sequences of this sample code for an identical CDR3. The chain combines TRBV5-1 with TRBJ2-5; TRBD1 is a possible D gene (5 bases). Per germline, CDR1 SGHRS and CDR2 YFSETQ. V lost 0 bases and J lost 5, with 8 bases in between. The CDR3 length is 13 residues. In DNA form, the CDR3 reads TGCGCCAGCAGCTTGGAGCCAGGGGAGACCCAGTACTTC. This translates into CASSLEPGETQYF.

V is TRBV3-1 (or the pseudogene TRBV3-2) and J is TRBJ2-5; possible D gene TRBD2, 6 bases. The germline gives CDR1 LGHDT, CDR2 YNNKEL (reference sequence). CDR3 length: 15 residues. The V and J ends lost 4 bases and 5 bases respectively, with 17 bases between them. Here the CDR3 DNA reads TGTGCCAGCAGCCTCATCCCCGGGAGCGTGGAGACCCAGTACTTC. Translated: CASSLIPGSVETQYF.

The chain joins TRBV19 to TRBJ2-7, with 9 positions matching TRBD1. The CDR3 sequence is 15 residues long. Germline values: CDR1 LNHDA, CDR2 SQIVND (reference sequence). Losses at the gene ends were 4 bases for V and 2 bases for J; bases not matched to a gene: 6. CDR3 sequence reads: CASSKGGQGTYEQYF. CDR3 sequence (DNA): TGTGCCAGTAGTAAAGGCGGACAGGGGACCTACGAGCAGTACTTC.

This sequence joins TRBV5-4 and TRBJ2-1; 11 bases agree with TRBD1. Germline CDR1 reads SGHNT; CDR2 reads YYREEE (reference sequence). CDR3 length equals 16 residues. Losses at the gene ends were 1 base for V and 5 bases for J; bases not matched to a gene: 5. The CDR3, as DNA: TGTGCCAGCAGCTTGTTGGGACAGGGGGTCGACAATGAGCAGTTCTTC. This encodes CASSLLGQGVDNEQFF. The entire variable domain, with the rest obtained from reference TRBV5-4 and TRBJ2-1, is as follows: ETGVTQSPTHLIKTRGQQVTLRCSSQSGHNTVSWYQQALGQGPQFIFQYYREEENGRGNFPPRFSGLQFPNYSSELNVNALELDDSALYLCASSLLGQGVDNEQFFGPGTRLTVL.

The CDR3 nucleotides read TGTGCCAGCTCACCCCGGGACATCCCAGATACGCAGTATTTT. This encodes CASSPRDIPDTQYF. The chain links TRBV18 to TRBJ2-3; a weak D match, TRBD1 (6 bases). The germline CDR1 and CDR2 sequences are KGHSH and LQKENI. V was shortened by 3 bases and J by 4 bases, with 11 bases between the two germline ends. This CDR3 has 14 residues.

The chain recombines TRBV19 with TRBJ1-4; no clear D. Between the trimmed V and J ends, which lost 5 bases and 11 bases, there was a span of 18 bases. Germline V gene lookup returns CDR1 LNHDA and CDR2 SQIVND (reference sequence). The length of the CDR3 is 14 residues. The CDR3 DNA follows: TGTGCCAGTAGTCCTGCCCCAGGAGGGTTGAAACTGTTTTTT. Its translation is CASSPAPGGLKLFF.